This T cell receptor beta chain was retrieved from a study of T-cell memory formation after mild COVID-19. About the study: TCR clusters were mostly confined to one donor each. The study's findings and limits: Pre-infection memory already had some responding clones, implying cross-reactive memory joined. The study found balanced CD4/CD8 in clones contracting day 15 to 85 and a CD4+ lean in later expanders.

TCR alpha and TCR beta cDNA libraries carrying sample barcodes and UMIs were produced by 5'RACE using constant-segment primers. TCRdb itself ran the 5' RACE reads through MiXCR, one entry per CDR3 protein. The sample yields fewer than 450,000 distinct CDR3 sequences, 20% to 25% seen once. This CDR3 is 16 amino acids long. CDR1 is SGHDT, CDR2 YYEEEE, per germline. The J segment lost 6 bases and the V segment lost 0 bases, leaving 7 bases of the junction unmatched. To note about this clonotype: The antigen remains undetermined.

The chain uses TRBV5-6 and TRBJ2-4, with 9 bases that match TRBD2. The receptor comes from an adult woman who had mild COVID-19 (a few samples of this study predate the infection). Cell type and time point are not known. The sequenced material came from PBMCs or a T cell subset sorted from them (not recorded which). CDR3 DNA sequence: TGTGCCAGCAGCTTGGTGGGTAGCGGGAGCTTAAACATTCAGTACTTC. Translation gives CASSLVGSGSLNIQYF. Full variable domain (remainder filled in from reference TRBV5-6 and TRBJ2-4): DAGVTQSPTHLIKTRGQQVTLRCSPKSGHDTVSWYQQALGQGPQFIFQYYEEEERQRGNFPDRFSGHQFPNYSSELNVNALLLGDSALYLCASSLVGSGSLNIQYFGAGTRLSVL.